This T cell receptor (beta chain) is from a study of cytomegalovirus exposure and HLA in healthy donors. General study points: The study flagged about 150 TCR beta chains as cytomegalovirus-associated. Diagnosis of cytomegalovirus status made by the classifier reportedly showed high specificity and sensitivity. The presence/absence work took it that sequencing depth was about the same across donors.

Both 60 Vbeta primers and 13 Jbeta primers went into the PCR. Some clones are missing from TCRdb's copy, which holds only in-frame ones; the method was immunoSEQ multiplex PCR. The sample carries approximately 290,000 clones, around 80% recorded once. The V segment lost 2 bases and the J segment 14 bases; nucleotides outside the gene matches: 7. This CDR3 is 13 amino acids long. Per germline, CDR1 KGHSH and CDR2 LQKENI. A word on this clone: Its specificity is unknown.

Input material: PBMCs. This chain uses TRBV18 with TRBJ2-1, with 9 bases fitting TRBD2. The origin of this receptor is a girl aged 2 to 9 in good health and CMV-seronegative. The CDR3: CASSPRLAGDEFF. Here the CDR3 DNA reads TGTGCCAGCTCACCAAGGTTAGCGGGAGATGAGTTCTTC.